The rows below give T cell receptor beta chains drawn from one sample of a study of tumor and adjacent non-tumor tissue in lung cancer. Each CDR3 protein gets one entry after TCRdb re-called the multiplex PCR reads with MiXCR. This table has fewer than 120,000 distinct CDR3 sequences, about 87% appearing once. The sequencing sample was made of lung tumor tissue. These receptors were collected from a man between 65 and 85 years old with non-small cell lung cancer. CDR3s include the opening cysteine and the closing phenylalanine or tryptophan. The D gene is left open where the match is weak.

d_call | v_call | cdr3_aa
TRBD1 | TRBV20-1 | CSAEPGQKYNVQFF
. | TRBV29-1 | CSVERDKGNQAQHF
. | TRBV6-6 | CASSYPRGDSNTGDLFF
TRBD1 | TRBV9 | CASSVGTGGPETQYF
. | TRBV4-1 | CASIPQTTTEAFF
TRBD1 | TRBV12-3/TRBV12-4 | CASCLGQGKTQYF
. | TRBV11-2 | CASCGRGTDTQYF
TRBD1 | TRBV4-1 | CASSQEDRVSYGQYF
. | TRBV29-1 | CSVEDFGVYNEQFF
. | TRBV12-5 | CASGLDINQPQHF
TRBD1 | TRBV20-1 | CSAGGQVNQLQRF
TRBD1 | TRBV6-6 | CASSPYIQMGQEDGQPQHF
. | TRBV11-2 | CTSSLPWTENTEAFF
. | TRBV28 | CAGSFAGLYEQYF
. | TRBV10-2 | CASRSLGHSSHEQFF
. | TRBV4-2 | CASSQDLGRGEKLIF
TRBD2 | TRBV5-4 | CTNSPTSGRGTNTQYF
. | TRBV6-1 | CASSEDVIWNTEPFF
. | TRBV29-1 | CNVVVRGETQYF
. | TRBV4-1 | CARSQQWGQEVQHF
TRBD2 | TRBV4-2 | CASSLVALAGDEQYF
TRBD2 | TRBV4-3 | CVSSQDPAGDEYKEQFF
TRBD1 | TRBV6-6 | CASSYFEWGQNSNQPQHF
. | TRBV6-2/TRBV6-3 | CASGYSIGGTRASSQPQHF
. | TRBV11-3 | CASSLGRWGYNEQFF
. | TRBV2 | CASTLGPLTYEQYF
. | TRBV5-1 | CASSPRTGTQYF
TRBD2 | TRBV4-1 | CVSSQDHSGGDQDTQYF
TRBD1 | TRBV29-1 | CRARQGAKSEAFF
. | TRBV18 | CASSPSLVEGDEQYF
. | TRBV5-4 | CACSLRRGRETQYF
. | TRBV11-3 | CTSTRREVNTDMQYF
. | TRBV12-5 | CASGLVLSGPTDDQPQHF
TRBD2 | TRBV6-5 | CARSGGLEGGEQFF
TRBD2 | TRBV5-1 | CARITSGNNEQFF
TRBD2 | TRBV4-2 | CTSSQVVLAGDEQYF
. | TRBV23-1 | CASSQSGPVHQAYYEQYF
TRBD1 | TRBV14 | CASNTRWGQGIYEQYF
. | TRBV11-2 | CSSSLDPMGPYEQHF
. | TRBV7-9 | CASSLEGVRFFGCSF
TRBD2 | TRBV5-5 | CASSSIPGGERMQSGELFF
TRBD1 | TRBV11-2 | CASSPGTGPSYEQFF
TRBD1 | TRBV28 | CATTHLLRGLNAEAFF
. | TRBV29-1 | CSVEWAWSSYGQYF
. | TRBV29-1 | CSVVVERPEAFF
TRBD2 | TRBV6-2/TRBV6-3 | CASSPGLGTTNEQFF
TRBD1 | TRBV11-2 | CASSLTGGTYGYIF
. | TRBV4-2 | CASNPTAGGQFEETQYF
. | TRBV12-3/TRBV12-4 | CACTTSTGRPYEQYF